These T cell receptor beta chains were read from a single sample in a study of blood T cell repertoires in COVID-19. Profiling relied on immunoSEQ multiplex PCR, and the TCRdb table lists in-frame clones only, not all of them. The sample consists of some 200,000 clones, around nine tenths of them appearing once. The sequencing sample was made of peripheral blood. Receptors were obtained from a man in his fifties or sixties with COVID-19, enrolled during active disease. Each CDR3 is given with its conserved first and last residue. Each record gives: D gene, J gene, V gene, clone size, CDR3 DNA, CDR3 protein. The D gene is left open where the match is weak. A clone size is listed for some rows: how often the clone was seen (once, few, many), or a class if it is expanded.

d_call: TRBD2; j_call: TRBJ2-3; v_call: TRBV28; clone_size: few; cdr3_nt: TGTGCCAGCAGTTTATTTAAGGGACTAGCAGACGGCACAGATACGCAGTATTTT; cdr3_aa: CASSLFKGLADGTDTQYF
d_call: .; j_call: TRBJ1-5; v_call: TRBV5-1; clone_size: once; cdr3_nt: TGCGCCAGCAGCTTGGCCCTCAATCAGCCCCAGCATTTT; cdr3_aa: CASSLALNQPQHF
d_call: TRBD2; j_call: TRBJ2-2; v_call: TRBV27; clone_size: .; cdr3_nt: TGTGCCAGCAGTTTAAGACTAGCGGGACCCACCGGGGAGCTGTTTTTT; cdr3_aa: CASSLRLAGPTGELFF
d_call: .; j_call: TRBJ2-3; v_call: TRBV9; clone_size: .; cdr3_nt: TGTGCCAGCAGCGTAGTCGGCACAGATACGCAGTATTTT; cdr3_aa: CASSVVGTDTQYF
d_call: TRBD1; j_call: TRBJ1-2; v_call: TRBV6-6; clone_size: .; cdr3_nt: TGTGCCAGCAGAGGACAGGGGGAATACTATGGCTACACCTTC; cdr3_aa: CASRGQGEYYGYTF
d_call: .; j_call: TRBJ2-5; v_call: TRBV10-2; clone_size: once; cdr3_nt: TGCGCCAGCAGAGTTGCAGGGGTAGGAGAGACCCAGTACTTC; cdr3_aa: CASRVAGVGETQYF
d_call: TRBD2; j_call: TRBJ2-3; v_call: TRBV9; clone_size: once; cdr3_nt: TGTGCCAGCAGCGTTCAGGCCGGGACTAGGTTACAAGATACGCAGTATTTT; cdr3_aa: CASSVQAGTRLQDTQYF
d_call: TRBD2; j_call: TRBJ2-3; v_call: TRBV15; clone_size: .; cdr3_nt: TGTGCCACCAGCAGTCCTACTAGCGGGGGACTATCAGATACGCAGTATTTT; cdr3_aa: CATSSPTSGGLSDTQYF
d_call: .; j_call: TRBJ2-7; v_call: TRBV5-4; clone_size: .; cdr3_nt: TGTGCCAGCAGCTTGAGGGGGGGGTGGACGGATCCCTACGAGCAGTACTTC; cdr3_aa: CASSLRGGWTDPYEQYF
d_call: TRBD2; j_call: TRBJ2-1; v_call: TRBV9; clone_size: .; cdr3_nt: TGTGCCAGCAGCGGATCAACTAGCGGGAGGGTCAATGAGCAGTTCTTC; cdr3_aa: CASSGSTSGRVNEQFF
d_call: TRBD1; j_call: TRBJ1-5; v_call: TRBV6-5; clone_size: .; cdr3_nt: TGTGCCAGCAGTTACGACAGGGCTCAGCCCCAGCATTTT; cdr3_aa: CASSYDRAQPQHF
d_call: TRBD2; j_call: TRBJ2-5; v_call: TRBV7-2; clone_size: .; cdr3_nt: TGTGCCAGCAGCCGCGATAGGGGACTAGCTGGAGAGACCCAGTACTTC; cdr3_aa: CASSRDRGLAGETQYF
d_call: TRBD1; j_call: TRBJ2-7; v_call: TRBV6-5; clone_size: .; cdr3_nt: TGTGCCAGTCGGGGGACAGGGCTCTACGAGCAGTACTTC; cdr3_aa: CASRGTGLYEQYF
d_call: .; j_call: TRBJ2-5; v_call: TRBV20-1; clone_size: .; cdr3_nt: TGCAGTGCTAAGCAGGGCGAGACCCAGTACTTC; cdr3_aa: CSAKQGETQYF
d_call: TRBD1; j_call: TRBJ1-2; v_call: TRBV27; clone_size: .; cdr3_nt: TGTGCCAGCAGTTCTCACAGGGGGCGGGAGAACTATGGCTACACCTTC; cdr3_aa: CASSSHRGRENYGYTF
d_call: .; j_call: TRBJ2-1; v_call: TRBV5-4; clone_size: .; cdr3_nt: TGTGCCAGCAGCTTACGAATTAGCTCCTACAATGAGCAGTTCTTC; cdr3_aa: CASSLRISSYNEQFF
d_call: .; j_call: TRBJ2-3; v_call: TRBV7-2; clone_size: .; cdr3_nt: TGTGCCAGCAGCTTACAGGGGATGGGCACAGATACGCAGTATTTT; cdr3_aa: CASSLQGMGTDTQYF
d_call: TRBD2; j_call: TRBJ2-3; v_call: TRBV29-1; clone_size: .; cdr3_nt: TGCAGCGTTGTCGGCGGGAGGGCCGGAGATACGCAGTATTTT; cdr3_aa: CSVVGGRAGDTQYF
d_call: .; j_call: TRBJ2-2; v_call: TRBV11-2; clone_size: .; cdr3_nt: TGTGCCAGCAGCTTAGGCGGGACTAACACCGGGGAGCTGTTTTTT; cdr3_aa: CASSLGGTNTGELFF
d_call: TRBD1; j_call: TRBJ2-7; v_call: TRBV10-1; clone_size: .; cdr3_nt: TGCGCCAGCAGCAAAGGGACAGGGGGCTCCTACGAGCAGTACTTC; cdr3_aa: CASSKGTGGSYEQYF
d_call: TRBD1; j_call: TRBJ1-1; v_call: TRBV6-6; clone_size: .; cdr3_nt: TGTGCCAGCAGTCCGGGACAGGCTGAAGCTTTCTTT; cdr3_aa: CASSPGQAEAFF
d_call: .; j_call: TRBJ2-5; v_call: TRBV12-5; clone_size: .; cdr3_nt: TGTGCTAGTGGTTTGGGGGCAACGGAGACCCAGTACTTC; cdr3_aa: CASGLGATETQYF
d_call: .; j_call: TRBJ2-2; v_call: TRBV7-9; clone_size: .; cdr3_nt: TGTGCCAGCAGGCAACAGGGTTTCACCGGGGAGCTGTTTTTT; cdr3_aa: CASRQQGFTGELFF
d_call: .; j_call: TRBJ1-4; v_call: TRBV27; clone_size: .; cdr3_nt: TGTGCCAGCAGTTTGATGTTAGGGGTTGGGGAAAAACTGTTTTTT; cdr3_aa: CASSLMLGVGEKLFF
d_call: .; j_call: TRBJ1-4; v_call: TRBV9; clone_size: .; cdr3_nt: TGTGCCAGCAGCATGGGGACATTAGGGTATGAAAAACTGTTTTTT; cdr3_aa: CASSMGTLGYEKLFF
d_call: .; j_call: TRBJ2-1; v_call: TRBV2; clone_size: .; cdr3_nt: TGTGCCAGCAGTGGTACAGGCTACAATGAGCAGTTCTTC; cdr3_aa: CASSGTGYNEQFF
d_call: .; j_call: TRBJ2-3; v_call: TRBV3-1/TRBV3-2; clone_size: .; cdr3_nt: TGTGCCAGCAGCCGTCTAAGCGCGGGACAGACGTTCACAGATACGCAGTATTTT; cdr3_aa: CASSRLSAGQTFTDTQYF
d_call: .; j_call: TRBJ1-5; v_call: TRBV6-2/TRBV6-3; clone_size: .; cdr3_nt: TGTGCCAGCAGTCCCCCGGGTGGAAGCAATCAGCCCCAGCATTTT; cdr3_aa: CASSPPGGSNQPQHF
d_call: TRBD2; j_call: TRBJ2-5; v_call: TRBV27; clone_size: .; cdr3_nt: TGTGCCAGCAGTCCCGGACTAGCGCCGGTCCAAGAGACCCAGTACTTC; cdr3_aa: CASSPGLAPVQETQYF
d_call: TRBD2; j_call: TRBJ2-5; v_call: TRBV19; clone_size: .; cdr3_nt: TGTGCCAGTAGCCCTCAACGGACTAGCGGCGCCCAAGAGACCCAGTACTTC; cdr3_aa: CASSPQRTSGAQETQYF
d_call: TRBD2; j_call: TRBJ2-7; v_call: TRBV7-8; clone_size: .; cdr3_nt: TGTGCCAGCAGCTTTGGGAGTAGCGGGAGTCAGTTCTACGAGCAGTACTTC; cdr3_aa: CASSFGSSGSQFYEQYF
d_call: .; j_call: TRBJ1-6; v_call: TRBV21-1; clone_size: .; cdr3_nt: TGTGCCAGCGAGGAACCGGGTCTCTGCCTTGGCTCCTATAATTCACCCCTCCACTTT; cdr3_aa: CASEEPGLCLGSYNSPLHF
d_call: .; j_call: TRBJ2-7; v_call: TRBV6-5; clone_size: .; cdr3_nt: TGTGCCAGCAGTTACAGATCAGGGGCTAACTACGAGCAGTACTTC; cdr3_aa: CASSYRSGANYEQYF
d_call: .; j_call: TRBJ2-2; v_call: TRBV20-1; clone_size: .; cdr3_nt: TGCAGTGCTACAAACACCGGGGAGCTGTTTTTT; cdr3_aa: CSATNTGELFF
d_call: TRBD1; j_call: TRBJ2-2; v_call: TRBV19; clone_size: .; cdr3_nt: TGTGCCAGTAGACAGACAGGGTGGGCCGGGGAGCTGTTTTTT; cdr3_aa: CASRQTGWAGELFF
d_call: .; j_call: TRBJ2-3; v_call: TRBV30; clone_size: .; cdr3_nt: TGTGCCTGGAGACAAGGGGGTGCGGCAGATACGCAGTATTTT; cdr3_aa: CAWRQGGAADTQYF
d_call: TRBD1; j_call: TRBJ1-1; v_call: TRBV5-6; clone_size: .; cdr3_nt: TGTGCCAGCAGCTTCAGGGGGGCTGAAGCTTTCTTT; cdr3_aa: CASSFRGAEAFF
d_call: TRBD2; j_call: TRBJ2-3; v_call: TRBV9; clone_size: .; cdr3_nt: TGTGCCAGCAGCGCCCCGGGACTAGCGGGGGGACGCACTAGCACAGATACGCAGTATTTT; cdr3_aa: CASSAPGLAGGRTSTDTQYF
d_call: TRBD2; j_call: TRBJ2-1; v_call: TRBV10-2; clone_size: .; cdr3_nt: TGCGCCAGCAGTGGGGCAGCGGGGGGCCCAGTGTTCTTC; cdr3_aa: CASSGAAGGPVFF
d_call: TRBD2; j_call: TRBJ2-7; v_call: TRBV30; clone_size: once; cdr3_nt: TGTGCCTGTAGAACTAGCGGGGGACCTTACGAGCAGTACTTC; cdr3_aa: CACRTSGGPYEQYF
d_call: .; j_call: TRBJ1-1; v_call: TRBV15; clone_size: .; cdr3_nt: TGTGCCACCAGCAGAGGCGGGGGCGACACTGAAGCTTTCTTT; cdr3_aa: CATSRGGGDTEAFF